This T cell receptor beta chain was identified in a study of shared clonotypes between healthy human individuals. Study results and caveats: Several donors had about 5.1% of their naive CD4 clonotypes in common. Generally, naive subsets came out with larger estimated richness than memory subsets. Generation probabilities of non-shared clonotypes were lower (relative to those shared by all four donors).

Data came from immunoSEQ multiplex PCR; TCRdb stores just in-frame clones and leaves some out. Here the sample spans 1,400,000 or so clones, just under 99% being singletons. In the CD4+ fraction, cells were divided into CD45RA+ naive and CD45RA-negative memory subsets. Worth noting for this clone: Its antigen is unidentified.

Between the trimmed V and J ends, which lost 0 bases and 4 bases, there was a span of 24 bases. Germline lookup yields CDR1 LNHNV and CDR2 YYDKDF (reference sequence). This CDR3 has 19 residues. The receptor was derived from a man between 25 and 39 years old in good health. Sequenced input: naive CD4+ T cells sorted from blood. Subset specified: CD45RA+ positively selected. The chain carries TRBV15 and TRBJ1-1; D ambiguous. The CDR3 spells CATSRDHLPSPQVSTEAFF. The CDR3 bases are TGTGCCACCAGCAGAGATCATCTCCCGAGCCCGCAGGTCAGCACTGAAGCTTTCTTT. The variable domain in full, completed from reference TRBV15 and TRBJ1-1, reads DAMVIQNPRYQVTQFGKPVTLSCSQTLNHNVMYWYQQKSSQAPKLLFHYYDKDFNNEADTPDNFQSRRPNTSFCFLDIRSPGLGDTAMYLCATSRDHLPSPQVSTEAFFGQGTRLTVV.